This TCR beta chain was recovered during a study of shared clonotypes between healthy human individuals. In the case of this clone: Its specificity is not known.

Each PCR replicate from the sorted subsets contained about 200 ng DNA, which is some 32,000 T cell genomes. The repertoire was sequenced with immunoSEQ multiplex PCR; TCRdb's copy has only in-frame clones and lacks some. The table records 400,000 to 600,000 clones, 90% to 96% of them present only once. Study results and limitations: Clonotypes not shared had lower generation probabilities than those common to all four donors.

The CDR3 sequence is 13 residues long. V shed 6 bases and J shed 6 bases, with 12 bases lying between them. Germline-derived CDR1 and CDR2 are SGHRS and YFSETQ. The source material was naive CD4+ T cells sorted from blood. Noted subset: CD45RA+ positively selected. This chain connects TRBV5-1 to TRBJ2-2; no definite D call. This TCR was recovered from a woman between 25 and 40 years old in good health. The CDR3 spells CASTEPLAGELFF. CDR3 DNA sequence: TGCGCCAGCACCGAACCGCTGGCCGGGGAGCTGTTTTTT. The whole variable domain, filled in from reference TRBV5-1 and TRBJ2-2, reads KAGVTQTPRYLIKTRGQQVTLSCSPISGHRSVSWYQQTPGQGLQFLFEYFSETQRNKGNFPGRFSGRQFSNSRSEMNVSTLELGDSALYLCASTEPLAGELFFGEGSRLTVL.